The T cell receptor (beta chain) described here comes from a study of regulatory T cells in long-lasting Graves disease. This CDR3 region has 14 residues. V dropped 1 base and J dropped 13; count of bases not matched to a gene: 8. Germline V gene lookup returns CDR1 MNHEY and CDR2 SMNVEV (reference sequence). With regard to this clonotype: Its antigen remains unknown.

Findings and limits, study-wide: Whereas 966 public clonotypes were shared by new patients, persistent patients shared more, at 2,500 to 3,000. Possibly, accuracy suffered from the small sample size.

Assembly of TCR beta libraries relied on iRepertoire HTBI primers together with Arm-PCR of CDR3 regions. Via MiXCR, TCRdb re-called the multiplex PCR reads, giving one row per CDR3 protein. The repertoire has some 220,000 distinct CDR3 sequences, around a fifth of them found once; the top ten carry 12%. Indicated time point: newly diagnosed GD, antithyroid drugs for less than 3 months. From PBMCs, RNA was extracted and then used to make the TCR library. Another study also made use of these data, one on T cells in Graves' hyperthyroidism and ophthalmopathy. This second study says: The model anticipated ophthalmopathy a median about 6.5 months pre-onset.

The genes are TRBV27 and TRBJ1-2; 11 nucleotides match TRBD1. The clonotype was recovered from a woman aged 25-40 years with Graves disease. The sample was peripheral blood mononuclear cells (PBMCs), taken at new diagnosis, from a patient treated with antithyroid drugs. The CDR3 region has the DNA TGTGCCAGCAGTTTATTTGGGACAGGGGGAGTTGGCACCTTC. It translates to CASSLFGTGGVGTF.